A single sample is the source of the 23 T cell receptor beta chains below, sequenced in a study of T cells expressing NK-cell markers. Reprocessing the 5' RACE reads, TCRdb reports a single entry for every CDR3 protein and omits DNA. Here the sample table reports 130,000 to 150,000 distinct CDR3 sequences. Sequencing was carried out using blood T cells: a sorted CD56 or NKG2C T cell subset, CD4+ or CD8+ T cells, or bulk PBMC T cells (not recorded which). The receptors were gathered from a man aged 18 to 29 in good health.

The chain employs TRBV20-1 and TRBJ2-3. CDR1 DFQATT and CDR2 SNEGSKA come from the germline V gene (reference sequence). The CDR3 contains 12 residues. CDR3 amino acids: CSARDSEDTQYF.

This CDR3 is CASSLSSREQFF. The chain employs TRBV7-2 and TRBJ2-1. Germline CDR1 reads SGHTA; CDR2 reads FQGNSA. This CDR3 region has 12 residues.

This chain's CDR3 is CAWSAQRDLYSSTDTQYF. V gene TRBV30 combines with J gene TRBJ2-3; the TRBD2 assignment by TCRdb is unverifiable without DNA. Germline CDR1 GTSNPN, CDR2 SVGIG (reference sequence). The CDR3 length is 18 residues.

The V gene is TRBV5-1, the J gene TRBJ2-6. Looked up from germline, CDR1 is SGHRS and CDR2 is YFSETQ. There are 16 residues in the CDR3. The chain's CDR3 is CASSLVGSSGANVLTF.

The V and J genes are TRBV12-3 or TRBV12-4 and TRBJ2-7; TCRdb's assignment of TRBD1 cannot be checked, as there is no DNA. This CDR3 region has 15 residues. The CDR3 spells CASSSSPAPSYEQYF.

The genes are TRBV7-8 and TRBJ2-1; the D call from TCRdb, TRBD2, cannot be confirmed without DNA. This CDR3 has 15 residues. Germline V gene lookup returns CDR1 SGHVS and CDR2 FQNEAQ. This CDR3 reads CASSLAGGLADEQFF. The complete variable domain, with remaining parts taken from reference TRBV7-8 and TRBJ2-1, reads GAGVSQSPRYKVAKRGQDVALRCDPISGHVSLFWYQQALGQGPEFLTYFQNEAQLDKSGLPSDRFFAERPEGSVSTLKIQRTQQEDSAVYLCASSLAGGLADEQFFGPGTRLTVL.

The genes are TRBV5-5 and TRBJ2-1. The CDR3 length is 15 residues. Germline V CDR1 and CDR2: SGHKS, YYEKEE (reference sequence). The CDR3 is CASSPEPSSYNEQFF.

V and J are TRBV12-3 or TRBV12-4 and TRBJ2-5; as DNA is missing, the TRBD1 call by TCRdb cannot be tested. The CDR3 spans 15 residues. CDR3 sequence: CASSLRWMGEETQYF.

The chain links TRBV11-1 to TRBJ2-7; TCRdb's D call of TRBD1 is untestable without DNA. The CDR3 covers 15 residues. Per germline, CDR1 SGHAT and CDR2 FQDESV (reference sequence). The CDR3 protein is CASSIGQGETYEQYF. The entire variable domain, with the rest obtained from reference TRBV11-1 and TRBJ2-7, is as follows: EAEVAQSPRYKITEKSQAVAFWCDPISGHATLYWYRQILGQGPELLVQFQDESVVDDSQLPKDRFSAERLKGVDSTLKIQPAELGDSAMYLCASSIGQGETYEQYFGPGTRLTVT.

This chain's CDR3 is CASSLEREVGTGELFF. The chain is built from TRBV12-3 or TRBV12-4 and TRBJ2-2; the TCRdb D gene call, TRBD2, has no DNA to confirm it. The CDR3 has 16 residues.

The rearrangement joins TRBV7-9 to TRBJ2-7; TCRdb's assignment of TRBD2 cannot be checked, as there is no DNA. Germline CDR1 SEHNR, CDR2 FQNEAQ (reference sequence). The CDR3 length is 16 residues. The CDR3 spells CASSLAVGLENYEQYF.

V usage is TRBV13 and J usage is TRBJ2-1; TCRdb's D gene call, TRBD1, goes unchecked for lack of DNA. The CDR3 loop spans 12 amino acids. Germline CDR1 reads PRHDT; CDR2 reads FYEKMQ (reference sequence). The CDR3 sequence: CASGGDGNEQFF. Combining the CDR3 with reference TRBV13 and TRBJ2-1 gives the whole variable domain AAGVIQSPRHLIKEKRETATLKCYPIPRHDTVYWYQQGPGQDPQFLISFYEKMQSDKGSIPDRFSAQQFSDYHSELNMSSLELGDSALYFCASGGDGNEQFFGPGTRLTVL.

This chain joins TRBV5-1 and TRBJ2-3; TCRdb's D gene call, TRBD1, goes unchecked for lack of DNA. CDR3 length equals 13 residues. CDR1 is SGHRS, CDR2 YFSETQ, per germline. The CDR3 loop is CASSPGRGDTQYF.

The chain joins TRBV4-1 to TRBJ2-3; without DNA, the TCRdb call of TRBD1 cannot be checked. Looked up from germline, CDR1 is MGHRA and CDR2 is YSYEKL. CDR3 length: 16 amino acids. CDR3 protein: CASSHPGTVSTDTQYF.

The chain recombines TRBV27 with TRBJ2-1; the TCRdb D gene call, TRBD1, has no DNA to confirm it. This CDR3 is built from 15 residues. The germline V gene encodes CDR1 MNHEY and CDR2 SMNVEV (reference sequence). This CDR3 reads CASSGYPRSYNEQFF.

This sequence joins TRBV19 and TRBJ2-1. This CDR3 spans 11 amino acids. From germline, CDR1 is LNHDA and CDR2 SQIVND (reference sequence). The CDR3 here is CATRTRGEQFF.

The gene calls are TRBV30 and TRBJ2-1. Germline lookup yields CDR1 GTSNPN and CDR2 SVGIG (reference sequence). CDR3 length equals 13 residues. CDR3 residues: CAWTQLLGNEQFF.

V usage is TRBV7-2 and J usage is TRBJ2-5; without DNA, the TCRdb call of TRBD2 cannot be checked. The CDR3 loop spans 16 amino acids. Germline CDR1 SGHTA, CDR2 FQGNSA. CDR3 in amino acids: CASSSRLAGGQETQYF.

CDR3 region: CASSPDAGGYNEQFF. The genes are TRBV4-3 and TRBJ2-1; TCRdb picks TRBD2, but there is no DNA to check that call. Germline CDR1 and CDR2: LGHNA and YSLEER. The CDR3 extends over 15 amino acids.

CDR3 amino acids: CASSQDAGEQYF. The chain joins TRBV5-4 to TRBJ2-7. Germline V gene lookup returns CDR1 SGHNT and CDR2 YYREEE (reference sequence). This CDR3 is 12 amino acids long.

J is TRBJ2-3 and V is TRBV11-2. Looked up from germline, CDR1 is SGHAT and CDR2 is FQNNGV. This CDR3 spans 14 amino acids. The chain's CDR3 is CASSLALAEDTQYF.

The chain carries TRBV7-9 and TRBJ2-3; absent DNA, TCRdb's TRBD1 call cannot be checked. Germline CDR1 reads SEHNR; CDR2 reads FQNEAQ (reference sequence). The CDR3 loop spans 15 amino acids. CDR3 loop: CASSLAGGTTDTQYF. Variable domain in full (rest from reference TRBV7-9 and TRBJ2-3): DTGVSQNPRHKITKRGQNVTFRCDPISEHNRLYWYRQTLGQGPEFLTYFQNEAQLEKSRLLSDRFSAERPKGSFSTLEIQRTEQGDSAMYLCASSLAGGTTDTQYFGPGTRLTVL.

V and J are TRBV6-1 and TRBJ2-1; TCRdb calls TRBD1, which cannot be checked without DNA. Looked up from germline, CDR1 is MNHNS and CDR2 is SASEGT. This CDR3 has 16 amino acids. The CDR3 protein is CASKGWVGSSYNEQFF.